One and the same sample provided the 14 T cell receptor beta chains below, sequenced in a study of blood T cell repertoires in COVID-19. TCRdb's copy holds only in-frame clones and misses some; the assay was immunoSEQ multiplex PCR. The sample records some 160,000 clones, 65% to 80% being singletons. The specimen was PBMCs or T cells enriched from blood (not recorded which). Every receptor here comes from a woman in her sixties or seventies in a cohort exposed to, infected with or recovered from COVID-19 (not recorded which).

The chain recombines TRBV5-6 with TRBJ2-5; 10 bases line up with TRBD1. The CDR3 length is 14 residues. Germline CDR1 SGHDT, CDR2 YYEEEE. Germline trimming cut 5 bases from V and 5 bases from J; bases unmatched to any gene: 6. The chain's CDR3 is CASSMTGGSETQYF. CDR3 DNA: TGTGCCAGCAGTATGACAGGGGGCAGTGAGACCCAGTACTTC.

In DNA, the CDR3 is TGCGCCAGCAGCCAAACGGGGACTAGCGGGAGCGGGGAGACCCAGTACTTC. It translates to CASSQTGTSGSGETQYF. V and J are TRBV5-1 and TRBJ2-5, with TRBD2 matching 14 bases. CDR1 SGHRS and CDR2 YFSETQ come from the germline V gene. CDR3 length: 17 amino acids. The V and J ends lost 4 bases and 5 bases, in that order; junction bases with no gene match: 10. Full variable domain (missing parts from reference TRBV5-1 and TRBJ2-5): KAGVTQTPRYLIKTRGQQVTLSCSPISGHRSVSWYQQTPGQGLQFLFEYFSETQRNKGNFPGRFSGRQFSNSRSEMNVSTLELGDSALYLCASSQTGTSGSGETQYFGPGTRLLVL.

This clone has a handful of counts. The chain links TRBV10-3 to TRBJ1-1; D may be TRBD1 (5 bases). V was trimmed by 8 bases and J by 7 bases, leaving 20 bases between them. Germline lookup yields CDR1 ENHRY and CDR2 SYGVKD. The CDR3 has 14 amino acids. The CDR3 region has the DNA TGTGCCATCTCCGACAGTTGGGCGGTGGGTGAAGCTTTCTTT. Translating it yields CAISDSWAVGEAFF.

The rearrangement uses TRBV2 and TRBJ1-2; 7 bases are shared with TRBD1. The CDR3 extends over 15 amino acids. CDR1 is SNHLY and CDR2 is FYNNEI in the germline V gene. The V gene end was trimmed by 5 bases and the J gene end by 4 bases; junction bases not matched to a gene: 10. The CDR3 reads CASSLRTGTAYGYTF. CDR3 DNA: TGTGCCAGCAGTCTCCGGACAGGAACTGCCTATGGCTACACCTTC.

This rearrangement joins TRBV6-5 to TRBJ2-1, with TRBD2 identical over 13 bases. The trim removed 4 bases at V and 6 bases at J, leaving 3 bases unmatched. CDR1 is MNHEY, CDR2 SVGAGI, per germline. The length of the CDR3 is 15 residues. CDR3 DNA sequence: TGTGCCAGCAGTTCGGGACTAGCGGGAAGCAATGAGCAGTTCTTC. Translated, it gives CASSSGLAGSNEQFF.

This clone was counted only a few times. The chain carries TRBV3-1 (or the pseudogene TRBV3-2) and TRBJ1-1; 8 bases match TRBD1. Germline V gene data show CDR1 as LGHDT and CDR2 as YNNKEL (reference sequence). The CDR3 is 13 amino acids. The trim removed 6 bases at V and 4 bases at J, leaving 4 bases unmatched. DNA for the CDR3: TGTGCCAGCAGTTTCACAGGGGGCACTGAAGCTTTCTTT. Its translation: CASSFTGGTEAFF.

V is TRBV10-3 and J is TRBJ2-2; TRBD2 matches 10 bases. The CDR3 sequence is 14 residues long. Losses at the gene ends were 8 bases for V and 6 bases for J; bases not matched to a gene: 6. Per the germline V gene, CDR1 is ENHRY and CDR2 is SYGVKD. The chain's CDR3 is CAISSGGGSGELFF. Here the CDR3 DNA reads TGTGCCATCTCTAGCGGGGGAGGCTCCGGGGAGCTGTTTTTT.

This clone was observed once. For the CDR3, the DNA is TGTGCCAGCTACGGACAGGGTCAAGAGACCCAGTACTTC. It specifies CASYGQGQETQYF. V is TRBV28 and J is TRBJ2-5; 8 bases agree with TRBD1. The CDR3 runs to 13 residues. From germline, CDR1 is MDHEN and CDR2 SYDVKM. V lost 8 bases to trimming and J lost 2 bases; unmatched junction nucleotides: 4. Full variable domain (rest looked up from reference TRBV28 and TRBJ2-5): DVKVTQSSRYLVKRTGEKVFLECVQDMDHENMFWYRQDPGLGLRLIYFSYDVKMKEKGDIPEGYSVSREKKERFSLILESASTNQTSMYLCASYGQGQETQYFGPGTRLLVL.

The chain carries TRBV19 and TRBJ1-1; a possible D gene is TRBD1 (5 bases). Germline assignment: CDR1 LNHDA and CDR2 SQIVND (reference sequence). The CDR3 covers 13 residues. Trimming removed 5 bases at V and 0 bases at J, with 7 bases between. CDR3: CASSSQVNTEAFF. CDR3 nucleotides: TGTGCCAGTAGTTCACAGGTGAACACTGAAGCTTTCTTT. Filled out from reference TRBV19 and TRBJ1-1, the complete variable domain reads DGGITQSPKYLFRKEGQNVTLSCEQNLNHDAMYWYRQDPGQGLRLIYYSQIVNDFQKGDIAEGYSVSREKKESFPLTVTSAQKNPTAFYLCASSSQVNTEAFFGQGTRLTVV.

The chain is built from TRBV6-1 and TRBJ2-2, with TRBD2 matching over 9 bases. The CDR3 runs to 15 residues. The germline V gene has CDR1 MNHNS and CDR2 SASEGT. Losses at the gene ends were 3 bases for V and 2 bases for J; bases not matched to a gene: 1. CDR3 protein: CASSELAGNTGELFF. In DNA form, the CDR3 reads TGTGCCAGCAGTGAGCTAGCGGGAAACACCGGGGAGCTGTTTTTT.

This clone occurred once. The V gene is TRBV11-2, the J gene TRBJ1-5; D gene unclear. CDR3 length: 13 amino acids. V lost 0 bases and J 4 bases, leaving 4 bases between the germline ends. Germline assignment: CDR1 SGHAT and CDR2 FQNNGV. The CDR3 nucleotides read TGTGCCAGCAGCTTAGACAGAAATCAGCCCCAGCATTTT. Residues: CASSLDRNQPQHF. Combining the CDR3 with reference TRBV11-2 and TRBJ1-5 gives the whole variable domain EAGVAQSPRYKIIEKRQSVAFWCNPISGHATLYWYQQILGQGPKLLIQFQNNGVVDDSQLPKDRFSAERLKGVDSTLKIQPAKLEDSAVYLCASSLDRNQPQHFGDGTRLSIL.

The CDR3 bases are TGTGCCAGCAGCCGGAGTGGACAGGCCCGGGGCACTGAAGCTTTCTTT. Translating gives CASSRSGQARGTEAFF. V gene TRBV7-9 combines with J gene TRBJ1-1; 7 bases are shared with TRBD1. Germline lookup yields CDR1 SEHNR and CDR2 FQNEAQ (reference sequence). The CDR3 length is 16 residues. Germline trimming cut 5 bases from V and 4 bases from J; bases unmatched to any gene: 13.

This clone was recorded a few times. This specimen includes other DNA sequences encoding the same CDR3. This chain connects TRBV4-3 to TRBJ1-2; the D gene is possibly TRBD1 (5 bases). V lost 0 bases to trimming and J lost 2 bases, with 7 bases between them. CDR1 and CDR2 from the germline V gene are LGHNA and YSLEER. The CDR3 sequence is 14 residues long. This CDR3 is CASSQDRGNYGYTF. As DNA, the CDR3 is TGCGCCAGCAGCCAAGATAGGGGCAACTATGGCTACACCTTC.

V and J are TRBV27 and TRBJ2-7; no clear D gene. This CDR3 contains 15 residues. Per germline, CDR1 MNHEY and CDR2 SMNVEV (reference sequence). V was pared by 6 bases and J by 3 bases, with 18 bases between. CDR3 sequence: CASSLVLSPNYEQYF. CDR3 nucleotides: TGTGCCAGCAGCTTAGTCCTATCCCCTAACTACGAGCAGTACTTC.